A single sample gave rise to the 20 T cell receptor beta chains below, sequenced in a study of early T cells in non-severe SARS-CoV-2 infection. TCRdb recomputed calls from the 5' RACE reads with MiXCR, one row per CDR3 protein. In the table there are 42,000 or so distinct CDR3 sequences, under 14% of which are singletons. The sequencing sample was made of whole blood. The source is an adult who was a healthcare worker with PCR-confirmed SARS-CoV-2 infection or an uninfected control (not recorded which).

This clonotype is categorized as medium-sized. The chain combines TRBV12-3 or TRBV12-4 with TRBJ1-5; D perhaps matches TRBD1 (5 bases). V lost 1 base and J 0 bases, leaving 10 bases between the germline ends. The CDR3 totals 16 residues. The CDR3 loop is CASSLGGTASNQPQHF. CDR3 sequence (DNA): TGTGCCAGCAGTTTAGGCGGGACGGCTAGCAATCAGCCCCAGCATTTT.

In its sample, this clonotype was seen many times. This chain joins TRBV27 and TRBJ1-6; D uncertain. The CDR3 runs to 13 residues. Germline V lookup: CDR1 MNHEY, CDR2 SMNVEV (reference sequence). V was trimmed by 5 bases and J by 4 bases, leaving 6 bases between them. In DNA, the CDR3 is TGTGCCAGCAGTAGAGAGTATAATTCACCCCTCCACTTT. This encodes CASSREYNSPLHF.

In this sample, this clonotype turned up a few times. The chain uses TRBV3-1 and TRBJ2-1; the D gene is possibly TRBD2 (6 bases). Germline CDR1 LGHDT, CDR2 YNNKEL (reference sequence). Trimming took off 0 bases at V and 0 bases at J, with 9 bases between the two ends. The CDR3 runs 16 residues. This CDR3 reads CASSQEEGSSYNEQFF. The CDR3 DNA follows: TGTGCCAGCAGCCAAGAGGAGGGAAGCTCCTACAATGAGCAGTTCTTC.

The chain carries TRBV20-1 and TRBJ1-6, with TRBD1 identical over 9 bases. V shed 6 bases and J 5 bases; nucleotides not matched to a gene: 11. CDR1 and CDR2 from the germline V gene are DFQATT and SNEGSKA (reference sequence). This CDR3 contains 16 residues. Here the CDR3 reads CSATGTGSFDNSPLHF. In DNA, the CDR3 is TGCAGTGCCACCGGGACAGGGTCCTTCGATAATTCACCCCTCCACTTT.

This clonotype was observed a handful of times. The chain has TRBV29-1 and TRBJ2-7; D is undetermined. CDR1 SQVTM and CDR2 ANQGSEA come from the germline V gene. This CDR3 contains 12 residues. The germline V and J ends were trimmed by 4 bases and 0 bases, with 7 bases remaining between them. The CDR3 here is CSVVRDSYEQYF. The CDR3 bases are TGCAGCGTTGTTAGGGACTCCTACGAGCAGTACTTC.

This clonotype was counted many times. The chain has TRBV27 and TRBJ2-7, with D tentatively TRBD1 (6 bases). The CDR3 totals 16 residues. V lost 0 bases and J lost 0, with 12 bases in between. CDR1 is MNHEY and CDR2 is SMNVEV in the germline V gene (reference sequence). CDR3 coding DNA: TGTGCCAGCAGTTTATCTGGACAGCCGAGCTCCTACGAGCAGTACTTC. It translates to CASSLSGQPSSYEQYF.

This clonotype came up a few times. The chain uses TRBV7-9 and TRBJ1-1; unclear D gene. Germline V gene data show CDR1 as SEHNR and CDR2 as FQNEAQ (reference sequence). The CDR3 is made up of 14 amino acids. V lost 1 base and J 1 base, leaving 7 bases between the germline ends. CDR3 DNA sequence: TGTGCCAGCAGCTTAGGGCTCTCGAACACTGAAGCTTTCTTT. It yields the protein CASSLGLSNTEAFF.

This clonotype appeared many times. The rearrangement uses TRBV6-5 and TRBJ1-2; the D gene is possibly TRBD1 (5 bases). The CDR3 loop spans 13 amino acids. The V gene's germline CDR1 is MNHEY and CDR2 SVGAGI. V dropped 7 bases and J dropped 7 bases, with 16 bases sitting between them. The chain's CDR3 is CASTMGERFGYTF. CDR3 DNA sequence: TGTGCCAGCACCATGGGGGAAAGGTTTGGCTACACCTTC.

This clonotype was counted a few times. The chain is built from TRBV9 and TRBJ1-2; possibly TRBD1 for D (5 bases). CDR3 length equals 13 residues. The V gene lost 2 bases and the J gene lost 3 bases, with 8 bases spanning the gap. Germline CDR1 reads SGDLS; CDR2 reads YYNGEE. The CDR3 DNA reads as TGTGCCAGCAGCGTTGACAGCGACTATGGCTACACCTTC. Residues: CASSVDSDYGYTF.

This chain links TRBV15 with TRBJ2-1; TRBD2 matches 14 bases. The V segment lost 5 bases and the J segment 6 bases; nucleotides outside the gene matches: 3. Germline assignment: CDR1 LNHNV and CDR2 YYDKDF (reference sequence). CDR3 size: 15 residues. DNA for the CDR3: TGTGCCACCAGCGGGGGGACTAGCGGGAGCAATGAGCAGTTCTTC. It specifies CATSGGTSGSNEQFF.

V usage is TRBV21-1 and J usage is TRBJ1-1. TRBV21-1 is deemed a pseudogene. The CDR3 extends over 16 amino acids. The CDR3 sequence: CASSKANQSLNTEAFF. DNA of the CDR3: TGTGCCAGCAGCAAAGCGAATCAGTCTTTGAACACTGAAGCTTTCTTT.

This chain connects TRBV11-2 to TRBJ2-7; a weak D match, TRBD2 (6 bases). From germline, CDR1 is SGHAT and CDR2 FQNNGV. V dropped 5 bases and J dropped 0 bases, with 17 bases sitting between them. The CDR3 spans 16 residues. This chain's CDR3 is CASSPLGAGFSYEQYF. The CDR3 nucleotides are TGTGCCAGCAGCCCCCTGGGAGCGGGCTTCTCCTACGAGCAGTACTTC.

This clonotype was recorded at least ten times. The genes are TRBV6-6 and TRBJ1-5, with a weak D call TRBD1 (5 bases). Germline loops: CDR1 MNHNY, CDR2 SVGAGI (reference sequence). The CDR3 sequence is 11 residues long. Trimming cost V 6 bases and J 9 bases, with 9 bases left between them. The CDR3 DNA sequence: TGTGCCAGCAGCCCTGGGGGGCCCCAGCATTTT. The encoded protein is CASSPGGPQHF.

The V gene is TRBV4-2, the J gene TRBJ2-7; 7 positions match TRBD1. Germline CDR1 is LGHNA and CDR2 is YNFKEQ. This CDR3 has 14 residues. J was trimmed by 9 bases and V by 0 bases; bases with no gene match: 8. The CDR3, as DNA: TGTGCCAGCAGCCAAGATTCGGGACAGTTCGGGCAGTACTTC. Its translation is CASSQDSGQFGQYF.

Concerning this clonotype itself: Possible read error: a much larger clone is one base away. The chain recombines TRBV28 with TRBJ1-5; D is unresolved. This CDR3 contains 11 residues. CDR1 and CDR2 (germline): MDHEN, SYDVKM. This CDR3 reads CAGSRNQPQHF. The CDR3 bases are TGTGCCGGCAGCCGAAATCAGCCCCAGCATTTT.

The V call is TRBV4-3, the J call TRBJ1-4; TRBD1 aligns across 8 bases. Germline CDR1 reads LGHNA; CDR2 reads YSLEER. Germline trimming cut 0 bases from V and 7 bases from J; bases unmatched to any gene: 7. The length of the CDR3 is 16 residues. The CDR3 DNA sequence: TGCGCCAGCAGCCAAGATCAGCCAGGGGGCTTTGAAAAACTGTTTTTT. Its protein product is CASSQDQPGGFEKLFF.

This clonotype was recorded many times. This chain connects TRBV11-2 to TRBJ2-7; D is uncertain. The V gene lost 4 bases and the J gene lost 3 bases, with 13 bases spanning the gap. CDR3 length: 14 amino acids. Germline CDR1 SGHAT, CDR2 FQNNGV. CDR3 sequence: CASSSPPAYYEQYF. DNA for the CDR3: TGTGCCAGCAGCTCGCCTCCCGCGTACTACGAGCAGTACTTC.

Of note for this clonotype: A clone one base away is much larger, so this may be a read error. The chain combines TRBV12-3 or TRBV12-4 with TRBJ2-7; weak D call: TRBD2 (5 bases). This CDR3 contains 13 residues. The V gene lost 6 bases and the J gene lost 1 base, with 10 bases spanning the gap. CDR3 residues: CASREGGSYEQYF. CDR3 in DNA: TGTGCCAGCAGAGAGGGCGGTTCCTACGAGCAGTACTTC.

The rearrangement joins TRBV6-2 or TRBV6-3 to TRBJ2-5; 9 bases agree with TRBD1. Germline CDR1 is MNHEY and CDR2 is SVGEGT. The CDR3 length is 15 residues. The J segment lost 5 bases and the V segment lost 0 bases, leaving 4 bases of the junction unmatched. In DNA, the CDR3 is TGTGCCAGCAGTTACTCCGCGGGACAGGGTGAGACCCAGTACTTC. Its protein product is CASSYSAGQGETQYF.

The sample holds a few counts of this clonotype. The rearrangement links TRBV12-3 or TRBV12-4 to TRBJ1-4, with D hard to call. CDR3 size: 13 residues. Trimming took 3 bases from V and 5 from J, leaving 7 bases between them. The CDR3 is CASSFEMNEKLFF. For the CDR3, the DNA is TGTGCCAGCAGTTTCGAGATGAATGAAAAACTGTTTTTT.